This T cell receptor (beta chain) came from a study of blood T cell repertoires in COVID-19. About the research overall: Samples taken during acute and convalescent COVID-19 were collected in the United States, Italy and Spain.

The germline V gene encodes CDR1 MNHEY and CDR2 SVGAGI. The CDR3 runs 12 residues. Trimming shortened V by 10 bases and J by 11 bases, and 20 bases separated the two germline ends. The authors' processing: Using reference gene primer amplification, nucleated cell counts were estimated. Libraries were prepared by immunoSEQ multiplex PCR; TCRdb keeps only in-frame clonotypes and omits some of them. The V and J calls and the clone size are those of that table, but D and trimming were determined from the DNA. Of around 100,000 clones in the sample, about 85% were seen once. V usage is TRBV6-5 and J usage is TRBJ1-1, with D possibly matching TRBD1 (5 bases). The clonotype comes from a human donor in a cohort sampled during active COVID-19. Sequencing used peripheral blood. The CDR3 sequence: CAIKDASGGAFF. The CDR3 coding sequence is TGTGCCATCAAGGATGCCTCGGGGGGGGCTTTCTTT.